Listed below are T cell receptor beta chains from one sample, sequenced in a study of PD-1 blockade in classical Hodgkin lymphoma. Sequenced by immunoSEQ multiplex PCR; TCRdb stores in-frame clones only, minus some. This table has 25,000 to 30,000 clones, about 82% appearing once. The material was CD4+ T cells from blood, obtained before the fourth cycle of nivolumab. The receptors stem from a human donor with classical Hodgkin lymphoma. CDR3s include the opening cysteine and the closing phenylalanine or tryptophan. The D gene is left open where the match is weak. Expanded clones get a size class; other rows say once, few or many, or leave the size out.

V gene: TRBV7-8
D gene: .
J gene: TRBJ1-5
clone size: .
CDR3 DNA: TGTGCCAGCAGCTTGTTGCGGGGCGGGCCCCAGCATTTT
CDR3 protein: CASSLLRGGPQHF

V gene: TRBV27
D gene: .
J gene: TRBJ2-3
clone size: .
CDR3 DNA: TGTGCCAGCAGTTTCAGGGGGGTGGATACGCCCCACCTATATTTT
CDR3 protein: CASSFRGVDTPHLYF

V gene: TRBV28
D gene: TRBD1
J gene: TRBJ2-7
clone size: .
CDR3 DNA: TGTGCCAGCACCCTAGGGACAGGGGGTTTCAACGAGCAGTACTTC
CDR3 protein: CASTLGTGGFNEQYF

V gene: TRBV30
D gene: .
J gene: TRBJ1-2
clone size: .
CDR3 DNA: TGTGCCCACGGCCGGGGAGGCTATGGCTACACCTTC
CDR3 protein: CAHGRGGYGYTF

V gene: TRBV29-1
D gene: .
J gene: TRBJ1-1
clone size: .
CDR3 DNA: TGCAGCGTTGTTGTTATCCTCCGGATCCCTGAAGCTTTCTTT
CDR3 protein: CSVVVILRIPEAFF

V gene: TRBV2
D gene: .
J gene: TRBJ2-5
clone size: .
CDR3 DNA: TGTGCCAGCAGTCCCGGAACAGCCCAAGAGACCCAGTACTTC
CDR3 protein: CASSPGTAQETQYF

V gene: TRBV5-1
D gene: .
J gene: TRBJ2-7
clone size: .
CDR3 DNA: TGCGCCAGCAGCTCGGGCCTAAGCTCCTACGAGCAGTACTTC
CDR3 protein: CASSSGLSSYEQYF

V gene: TRBV5-1
D gene: TRBD1
J gene: TRBJ1-4
clone size: .
CDR3 DNA: TGCGCCAGCAGCCTTACGAGGACCGGGACAGGGGAGCCCCTGTTTTTT
CDR3 protein: CASSLTRTGTGEPLFF

V gene: TRBV7-7
D gene: TRBD1
J gene: TRBJ1-4
clone size: .
CDR3 DNA: TGTGCCAGCAGCTTAGACAGGGGTGGAAAACTGTTTTTT
CDR3 protein: CASSLDRGGKLFF

V gene: TRBV7-2
D gene: TRBD1
J gene: TRBJ1-2
clone size: few
CDR3 DNA: TGTGCCAGCAGCTCCGGGACAGGGCTCTATGGCTACACCTTC
CDR3 protein: CASSSGTGLYGYTF

V gene: TRBV5-1
D gene: TRBD1
J gene: TRBJ1-1
clone size: .
CDR3 DNA: TGCGCCAGCAGCCCGGCCGGGACAGGGAGTAGGAACACTGAAGCTTTCTTT
CDR3 protein: CASSPAGTGSRNTEAFF

V gene: TRBV28
D gene: TRBD1
J gene: TRBJ1-4
clone size: .
CDR3 DNA: TGTGCCAGCGGTATGACAACAGGGGAAGGTGAAAAACTGTTTTTT
CDR3 protein: CASGMTTGEGEKLFF

V gene: TRBV9
D gene: TRBD2
J gene: TRBJ2-7
clone size: .
CDR3 DNA: TGTGCCAGCAGCGCCCGGACTAGCGGGGGTTACGAGCAGTACTTC
CDR3 protein: CASSARTSGGYEQYF

V gene: TRBV5-1
D gene: .
J gene: TRBJ1-6
clone size: .
CDR3 DNA: TGCGCCAGCAGCATAGGGGTAGCAGGTAGTTCACCCCTCCACTTT
CDR3 protein: CASSIGVAGSSPLHF

V gene: TRBV5-1
D gene: .
J gene: TRBJ2-7
clone size: .
CDR3 DNA: TGCGCCAGCAGCTTGGCGATACAGGGGAGGGAGCAGTACTTC
CDR3 protein: CASSLAIQGREQYF

V gene: TRBV6-1
D gene: .
J gene: TRBJ2-7
clone size: .
CDR3 DNA: TGTGCCAGCAGTGAACAGGGGCGTTACGAGCAGTACTTC
CDR3 protein: CASSEQGRYEQYF

V gene: TRBV25-1
D gene: .
J gene: TRBJ2-7
clone size: once
CDR3 DNA: TGTGCCAGCAGTGAAACAGGGCCCTCCTACGAGCAGTACTTC
CDR3 protein: CASSETGPSYEQYF

V gene: TRBV6-1
D gene: .
J gene: TRBJ1-4
clone size: .
CDR3 DNA: TGTGCCAGCAGTGCGGGCGGGTTGGGAAAACTGTTTTTT
CDR3 protein: CASSAGGLGKLFF

V gene: TRBV28
D gene: .
J gene: TRBJ1-6
clone size: few
CDR3 DNA: TGTGCCAGCAGACGGGACCCCCAGTCACCCCTCCACTTT
CDR3 protein: CASRRDPQSPLHF

V gene: TRBV7-9
D gene: .
J gene: TRBJ2-2
clone size: .
CDR3 DNA: TGTGCCAGCAGCCCCATCCTCGGGCGGGGGCCCGGGGAGCTGTTTTTT
CDR3 protein: CASSPILGRGPGELFF

V gene: TRBV5-1
D gene: .
J gene: TRBJ2-6
clone size: .
CDR3 DNA: TGCGCCAGCAGCTCCACAGGTACGGGGGCCAACGTCCTGACTTTC
CDR3 protein: CASSSTGTGANVLTF

V gene: TRBV5-1
D gene: .
J gene: TRBJ2-3
clone size: .
CDR3 DNA: TGCGCCAGCAGCTTGGGACGTAGCACAGATACGCAGTATTTT
CDR3 protein: CASSLGRSTDTQYF

V gene: TRBV11-2
D gene: TRBD2
J gene: TRBJ2-1
clone size: .
CDR3 DNA: TGTGCCAGCAGCAGTCTAGCGGGGGGGCTGAGCAATGAGCAGTTCTTC
CDR3 protein: CASSSLAGGLSNEQFF

V gene: TRBV10-1
D gene: .
J gene: TRBJ1-6
clone size: few
CDR3 DNA: TGCGCCAGCAGTTCCGGGACGGATAATTCACCCCTCCACTTT
CDR3 protein: CASSSGTDNSPLHF